The rows below give T cell receptor beta chains drawn from one sample of a study of untreated major depressive disorder. The data were produced by immunoSEQ multiplex PCR, yet TCRdb's version contains in-frame clones alone and is incomplete. The sample lists tens of thousands of clones; approximately 89% were seen once. The source material was CD4+ T cells from PBMCs. The receptors come from a woman younger than 45 in good health. Both conserved end residues are part of each CDR3. Fields, in order: D gene, J gene, V gene, clone size, CDR3 DNA, CDR3 protein. A D gene is named only where the DNA matches it firmly. Clone sizes are given selectively: once, few, many, or a class where the clone is expanded.

TRBD2 TRBJ2-5 TRBV6-5 once TGTGCCAGCATGGAGACGGGGGGTCAAGAGACCCAGTACTTC CASMETGGQETQYF
NA TRBJ2-3 TRBV5-1 NA TGCGCCAGCAGAGGTCGGCGCCCCAGCACAGATACGCAGTATTTT CASRGRRPSTDTQYF
TRBD1 TRBJ1-1 TRBV19 NA TGTGCCAGTGGTTCGACAGGGTTGAGGGCTTTCTTT CASGSTGLRAFF
TRBD1 TRBJ1-2 TRBV7-2 once TGTGCCAGCAGCTACCCTGTCCCGGGACAGGGGAGCTATGGCTACACCTTC CASSYPVPGQGSYGYTF
TRBD1 TRBJ2-7 TRBV11-2 NA TGTGCCAGCAGCCCCGGGGCAGGGGGCTCCTACGAGCAGTACTTC CASSPGAGGSYEQYF
TRBD2 TRBJ2-3 TRBV11-2 NA TGTGCCAGCAGCTTGACTAGCGGGGGGGCCGGCACAGATACGCAGTATTTT CASSLTSGGAGTDTQYF
NA TRBJ1-6 TRBV30 NA TGTGCCTGGAGTGTAAGGGGGGTCTATAATTCACCCCTCCACTTT CAWSVRGVYNSPLHF
NA TRBJ1-2 TRBV6-1 NA TGTGCCAGCAGTGAACCGGGCGAGGTAACCTATGGCTACACCTTC CASSEPGEVTYGYTF
NA TRBJ1-6 TRBV7-2 NA TGTGCCAGCAGCTTAGAGGGCAGGTCTAATTCACCCCTCCACTTT CASSLEGRSNSPLHF
NA TRBJ1-5 TRBV19 NA TGTGCCAGTAGTATAGCTGAGGATCTACAGCCCCAGCATTTT CASSIAEDLQPQHF
TRBD1 TRBJ1-5 TRBV6-1 NA TGTGCCAGCGACAGGGGGGGCAATCAGCCCCAGCATTTT CASDRGGNQPQHF
NA TRBJ2-5 TRBV5-4 NA TGTGCCAGCAGCTTAGAGCAAAAAGAGACCCAGTACTTC CASSLEQKETQYF
NA TRBJ1-6 TRBV25-1 NA TGTGCCAACCTTCCTACAGGGACCCAGAATTCACCCCTCCACTTT CANLPTGTQNSPLHF
TRBD1 TRBJ2-3 TRBV5-6 NA TGTGCCAGCAGCCCCGGGACAGGGGACACAGATACGCAGTATTTT CASSPGTGDTDTQYF
TRBD1 TRBJ1-6 TRBV7-2 NA TGTGCCAGCAGTCCGAACAGGGGGTCTAATTCACCCCTCCACTTT CASSPNRGSNSPLHF
NA TRBJ1-3 TRBV7-2 NA TGTGCCAGCAGCTTAGCAGGATTTAGCTCTGGAAACACCATATATTTT CASSLAGFSSGNTIYF
NA TRBJ1-6 TRBV28 NA TGTGCCAGCATAATAAAGTTGTCAGGGGCAAATTCACCCCTCCACTTT CASIIKLSGANSPLHF
TRBD1 TRBJ2-7 TRBV28 NA TGTGCCTCAAGATCCGGGACAGCCTACGAGCAGTACTTC CASRSGTAYEQYF
NA TRBJ1-6 TRBV2 NA TGTGCCAGCAGTGAAGTCGCGAATTCACCCCTCCACTTT CASSEVANSPLHF
TRBD2 TRBJ2-3 TRBV10-3 once TGTGCCATCACTCAGAAAAGACTAGCGGGGGGGACAACCACTAGCACAGATACGCAGTATTTT CAITQKRLAGGTTTSTDTQYF
TRBD1 TRBJ1-5 TRBV28 NA TGTGCCAGCGATAAACAAGGGACAGGTTTCAGCAATCAGCCCCAGCATTTT CASDKQGTGFSNQPQHF
NA TRBJ2-7 TRBV28 NA TGTGCCAGCAGTGGTCCGGGGTCCCCCGGCTCCTACGAGCAGTACTTC CASSGPGSPGSYEQYF
TRBD1 TRBJ2-2 TRBV11-3 NA TGTGCCAGCAGCTTAGAGCAATCAGGGACAGCAAACACCGGGGAGCTGTTTTTT CASSLEQSGTANTGELFF
TRBD1 TRBJ1-1 TRBV27 NA TGTGCCAGCAGTCCGACAGGGGAGCGCGCTGAAGCTTTCTTT CASSPTGERAEAFF
NA TRBJ1-5 TRBV15 NA TGTGCCACCAGCAGAGATATGGGGTATGGCGGAAATCAGCCCCAGCATTTT CATSRDMGYGGNQPQHF
NA TRBJ2-7 TRBV6-1 NA TGTGCCAGCAGTGAGATCGGCTACGAGCAGTACTTC CASSEIGYEQYF
TRBD1 TRBJ2-7 TRBV19 few TGTGCCAGTAGTCGAGCCCTGACAGGGTACGAGCAGTACTTC CASSRALTGYEQYF
NA TRBJ2-1 TRBV28 NA TGTGCCAGCAGACCCCCGGGGTACCGAAGGAATGAGCAGTTCTTC CASRPPGYRRNEQFF
NA TRBJ2-1 TRBV21-1 NA TGTGCCAGCAGCAATAAAGGAACCCCCGGTGAGCAGTTCTTC CASSNKGTPGEQFF
NA TRBJ1-2 TRBV6-6 NA TGTGCCAGCAGCACGACTGCCCTGGTCTATGGCTACACCTTC CASSTTALVYGYTF
TRBD1 TRBJ1-2 TRBV30 NA TGTGCCTGGAGCTTCCCGGGACAGGGATCCTATGGCTACACCTTC CAWSFPGQGSYGYTF
TRBD1 TRBJ1-2 TRBV7-3 NA TGTGCCAGCAGCCGGACCGGGACAGGGAGTGCCTATGGCTACACCTTC CASSRTGTGSAYGYTF
TRBD2 TRBJ2-1 TRBV28 NA TGTGCCAGCAGTGGGACTAGCGGGGGTGGCGAGCAGTTCTTC CASSGTSGGGEQFF
NA TRBJ1-1 TRBV29-1 NA TGCAGCGTTGAAGGGAAAGCCGGCGTGAACACTGAAGCTTTCTTT CSVEGKAGVNTEAFF